This section outlines one TCR beta chain sequence together with its context. Its antigen remains unknown. CDR1 LGHNT and CDR2 FRNRAP come from the germline V gene. Unmatched junction bases numbered 10, after V lost 7 bases and J lost 11 bases. The CDR3 has 13 residues. The data are from a study of T cell responses to AZD1222 COVID-19 vaccine. The study, taken as a whole, reports: Nearly half of the spike-specific TCRs reportedly recognize variant regions that carry no mutations.

Sequenced by immunoSEQ multiplex PCR; TCRdb stores in-frame clones only, minus some. The sample records 140,000 or so clones, under 95% being singletons. Here the sequenced sample was peripheral blood, taken 28 days after the second dose of the MenACWY control vaccine. The rearrangement links TRBV12-5 to TRBJ2-1, with 8 bases matching TRBD2. The clonotype originates from an adult who received the MenACWY meningococcal vaccine as a control. The CDR3 region has the DNA TGTGCTAGTGCGGCGGGGGGAATGGTTAAGCAGTTCTTC. It codes for CASAAGGMVKQFF.